Presented here are 12 T cell receptor beta chains from one specimen sequenced in a study of T cell repertoires in cytomegalovirus infection. No cognate antigen is known for these TCRs. Each CDR3 protein gets one entry after TCRdb re-called the reads with MiXCR. The profile shows about half a million distinct CDR3 sequences, roughly 46% of them singletons. The source was cultured PBMCs, collected from culture after CMV antigen stimulation. These receptors originate from a human donor in good health (CMV status not recorded). Some clones in this sample may be carry-over from other donors' samples.

This chain joins TRBV10-3 and TRBJ1-1; D is ambiguous. Germline CDR1 reads ENHRY; CDR2 reads SYGVKD. Trimming shortened V by 6 bases and J by 3 bases, and 14 bases separated the two germline ends. The CDR3 has 14 residues. The CDR3 nucleotides are TGTGCCATCAGGGGCCTTCGGGCGGACACTGAAGCTTTCTTT. Translating it yields CAIRGLRADTEAFF.

This chain links TRBV7-6 with TRBJ1-1; D may be TRBD1 (6 bases). Germline V gene lookup returns CDR1 SGHVS and CDR2 FNYEAQ. CDR3 length: 15 amino acids. Trimming left V 2 bases short and J 5 bases short, with 15 bases between. The CDR3 here is CASSLSLGARTEAFF. In DNA form, the CDR3 reads TGTGCCAGCAGCTTATCCCTGGGGGCGAGGACTGAAGCTTTCTTT.

This clonotype was observed a few times. The V gene is TRBV7-8, the J gene TRBJ2-5; D is unclear. CDR1 and CDR2 from the germline V gene are SGHVS and FQNEAQ. Between the trimmed V and J ends, which lost 5 bases and 7 bases, there was a span of 17 bases. This CDR3 contains 14 residues. CDR3 amino acids: CASSQARTPGTQYF. CDR3 bases: TGTGCCAGCAGCCAAGCTCGGACCCCGGGGACCCAGTACTTC.

The V and J genes are TRBV6-5 and TRBJ1-1, with D perhaps matching TRBD1 (5 bases). The V end lost 1 base, the J end lost 4 bases, and 13 bases lay between the germline ends. Germline V CDR1 and CDR2: MNHEY, SVGAGI. The CDR3 consists of 15 residues. The CDR3, as DNA: TGTGCCAGCAGTTACTATGAGGGGTTGACCACTGAAGCTTTCTTT. Translating it yields CASSYYEGLTTEAFF.

V is TRBV7-9 and J is TRBJ1-1; D is unresolved. Trimming took off 1 base at V and 1 base at J, with 7 bases between the two ends. CDR1 SEHNR and CDR2 FQNEAQ come from the germline V gene (reference sequence). The CDR3 loop spans 14 amino acids. The CDR3 is CASSLGLGNTEAFF. CDR3 nucleotide sequence: TGTGCCAGCAGCTTAGGTTTGGGGAACACTGAAGCTTTCTTT.

This clonotype was seen only a few times. The chain couples TRBV7-2 to TRBJ2-7; a weak D match, TRBD1 (6 bases). CDR1 is SGHTA, CDR2 FQGNSA, per germline. The CDR3 has 15 amino acids. Trimming removed 3 bases at V and 1 base at J, with 13 bases between. DNA for the CDR3: TGTGCCAGCAGCTTGCCGGGGCAGGGGTCCTACGAGCAGTACTTC. Protein: CASSLPGQGSYEQYF.

The chain has TRBV7-8 and TRBJ2-1; 10 bases line up with TRBD2. The CDR3 runs 17 residues. Per germline, CDR1 SGHVS and CDR2 FQNEAQ. The junction had 5 bases not matched to a gene; V was cut back by 1 base and J by 2 bases. The CDR3, as DNA: TGTGCCAGCAGCTTAGTAGGACTAGCGGAGCCCTACAATGAGCAGTTCTTC. Translated, it gives CASSLVGLAEPYNEQFF.

The rearrangement joins TRBV12-3 or TRBV12-4 to TRBJ2-3; D ambiguous. This CDR3 region has 15 residues. Trimming stripped 5 bases from V and 2 bases from J, with 14 bases between. Here the CDR3 reads CASSLRIWATDTQYF. The CDR3, as DNA: TGTGCCAGCAGTCTCCGGATATGGGCCACAGATACGCAGTATTTT.

The rearrangement links TRBV4-1 to TRBJ2-1, with 9 bases aligning to TRBD2. Germline V gene lookup returns CDR1 MGHRA and CDR2 YSYEKL. The CDR3 totals 16 residues. With 0 bases clipped from V and 5 bases from J, the junction kept 5 bases outside the gene matches. CDR3 in DNA: TGCGCCAGCAGCCAAGAACCGGCTAGCGGGGACAATGAGCAGTTCTTC. Its translation: CASSQEPASGDNEQFF.

A few counts support this clonotype. The rearrangement links TRBV7-2 to TRBJ1-2; no clear D gene. Trimming removed 2 bases at V and 8 bases at J, with 6 bases between. The germline V gene has CDR1 SGHTA and CDR2 FQGNSA. The CDR3 is 11 residues long. In nucleotides, the CDR3 is TGTGCCAGCAGCTTATTGGAAGGCTACACCTTC. Its translation is CASSLLEGYTF.

V and J are TRBV6-2 or TRBV6-3 and TRBJ2-6; 8 bases are a match to TRBD1. CDR1 is MNHEY, CDR2 SVGEGT, per germline. This CDR3 comprises 16 residues. Losses at the gene ends were 10 bases for V and 0 bases for J; bases not matched to a gene: 8. The CDR3 DNA is TGTGCCAACCCAGGGGGCGCGTACTCTGGGGCCAACGTCCTGACTTTC. Translation: CANPGGAYSGANVLTF.

This sequence joins TRBV20-1 and TRBJ1-4; no reliable D call. Looked up from germline, CDR1 is DFQATT and CDR2 is SNEGSKA (reference sequence). V lost 3 bases and J lost 0, with 11 bases in between. This CDR3 is built from 15 residues. Here the CDR3 reads CSASRPQATNEKLFF. CDR3 sequence (DNA): TGCAGTGCTAGTCGGCCTCAAGCAACTAATGAAAAACTGTTTTTT.